This paragraph covers one T cell receptor (beta chain) sequence. The data were taken from a study of CD8 T cells in Susac syndrome. V dropped 0 bases and J dropped 1 base, with 13 bases sitting between them. The CDR3 has 16 amino acids. Germline V gives CDR1 LGHNA, CDR2 YSLEER. TCR beta was sequenced from blood CD8+ and CD4+ T cells. The RNA, about 0.45 to 1 ug, was put through reverse transcription using random hexamers. The authors amplified TCR beta CDR3 across 54 Vbeta and 13 Jbeta using immunoSEQ multiplex PCR. TCRdb ran MiXCR on the immunoSEQ multiplex PCR reads and lists one entry per CDR3 protein. The data show fewer than 150,000 distinct CDR3 sequences, 94% seen once.

The receptor's source is a human donor in good health. J is TRBJ2-7 and V is TRBV4-3, with no clear D. Sequences were obtained from CD8+ T cells from PBMCs. The CDR3 region is CASSQDGSNPSYEQYF. CDR3 coding DNA: TGCGCCAGCAGCCAAGATGGGTCTAATCCATCCTACGAGCAGTACTTC.